This passage covers 2 T cell receptor beta chains from one sample sequenced in a study of cytomegalovirus exposure and HLA in healthy donors (dated by TCRdb to about 2017). To prepare the library, the immunoSEQ multiplex PCR assay was applied. The multiplex PCR relied on a mix of 60 forward primers for TCR Vbeta segments and 13 reverse primers for TCR Jbeta segments. TCRdb carries this immuneACCESS record with in-frame sequences only. Its versions omit some clonotypes, under half of them owing to an unresolved V gene in the studies checked, with the rest unexplained. The sample data list approximately 170,000 clones, and 75% to 85% of these were observed just once. The top ten clones comprise 7% to 9% of the sample. Sequencing was done on a sample of PBMCs. Every receptor here comes from a male donor in good health and CMV-seropositive.

The genes are TRBV5-1 and TRBJ2-7, with 8 bases that match TRBD1. CDR1 SGHRS and CDR2 YFSETQ come from the germline V gene. The V and J ends lost 4 bases and 4 bases, in that order; junction bases with no gene match: 4. The CDR3 has 13 residues. The CDR3 nucleotides read TGCGCCAGCAGCCCACGACAGGGGTACGAGCAGTACTTC. Protein sequence: CASSPRQGYEQYF.

V usage is TRBV5-4 and J usage is TRBJ2-5; possible D gene TRBD2, 5 bases. Trimming took off 0 bases at V and 8 bases at J, with 11 bases between the two ends. In germline, CDR1 is SGHNT, CDR2 YYREEE (reference sequence). CDR3 length: 13 residues. This chain's CDR3 is CASSLGEIETQYF. The CDR3, as DNA: TGTGCCAGCAGCTTGGGGGAGATCGAAACCCAGTACTTC.